The 9 T cell receptor beta chains reported below all come from one sample, sequenced in a study of blood T cells in healthy people across ages. The use of a sample-barcoded 5' primer and a J-beta primer mix characterized a second PCR of roughly 6 to 11 cycles. MiXCR, applied by TCRdb to the 5' RACE reads, yields one record per CDR3 protein. Among about 1,400,000 distinct CDR3 sequences listed, 45% to 70% were seen once. Sequencing was carried out using blood. The receptors were gathered from a man aged 18 to 30 in good health.

This clonotype has just a few counts. The chain employs TRBV29-1 and TRBJ2-1, with D possibly being TRBD1 (5 bases). Germline lookup yields CDR1 SQVTM and CDR2 ANQGSEA. The length of the CDR3 is 14 residues. The V end was cut by 0 bases, the J end by 5 bases, with 11 bases between. The CDR3, as DNA: TGCAGCGTTGAAGATCTTCAAGGGGACAATGAGCAGTTCTTC. Amino acids: CSVEDLQGDNEQFF.

This clonotype was counted only a few times. The chain combines TRBV6-5 with TRBJ2-5, with 8 nucleotides matching TRBD2. The DNA end lines up better with TRBJ2-7; the J call may be wrong. The germline gives CDR1 MNHEY, CDR2 SVGAGI. The CDR3 is 14 amino acids. The CDR3: CASRAGTSSGEQYF. Here the CDR3 DNA reads TGTGCCAGCAGAGCCGGGACTAGTTCTGGCGAGCAGTACTTC.

This sequence joins TRBV7-2 and TRBJ1-6; 7 bases align to TRBD1. Germline trimming cut 4 bases from V and 10 bases from J; bases unmatched to any gene: 13. The CDR3 totals 16 residues. In germline, CDR1 is SGHTA, CDR2 FQGNSA. CDR3 loop: CASSSYRGARGSPLHF. The CDR3 coding sequence is TGTGCCAGCAGCTCATACAGGGGCGCGAGGGGGTCACCCCTCCACTTT.

This clonotype was picked up one time. The chain recombines TRBV27 with TRBJ2-1, with TRBD2 matching over 8 bases. The CDR3 is made up of 16 amino acids. Germline V gene lookup returns CDR1 MNHEY and CDR2 SMNVEV (reference sequence). The V segment lost 5 bases and the J segment 8 bases; nucleotides outside the gene matches: 14. This CDR3 is CASSQLTGGGFDEQFF. As DNA, the CDR3 is TGTGCCAGCAGTCAGTTGACTGGCGGGGGGTTCGATGAGCAGTTCTTC.

This chain joins TRBV29-1 and TRBJ2-7; perhaps D is TRBD1 or TRBD2 (5 bases each). In germline, CDR1 is SQVTM, CDR2 ANQGSEA. V lost 3 bases to trimming and J lost 10 bases, with 13 bases between them. This CDR3 contains 11 residues. The CDR3 DNA reads TGCAGCGTTGAGCGAGGGGCGGACCAGTACTTC. Translation gives CSVERGADQYF.

This clonotype was counted between two and nine times. The chain couples TRBV7-2 to TRBJ2-3; no clear D. V was clipped by 5 bases and J by 2 bases, with 17 bases between them. The CDR3 extends over 16 amino acids. Per the germline V gene, CDR1 is SGHTA and CDR2 is FQGNSA. The CDR3 sequence: CASSPSDTAVTDTQYF. CDR3 nucleotide sequence: TGTGCCAGCAGCCCATCAGATACGGCAGTCACAGATACGCAGTATTTT.

V is TRBV6-5 and J is TRBJ1-1; 8 positions match TRBD1. The CDR3 is 15 amino acids. V lost 4 bases and J lost 3; bases outside the gene matches: 7. CDR1 is MNHEY and CDR2 is SVGAGI in the germline V gene. CDR3 residues: CASSFDRGSYTEAFF. CDR3 nucleotide sequence: TGTGCCAGCAGTTTTGACAGGGGATCCTACACTGAAGCTTTCTTT.

This clonotype has just a few counts. V usage is TRBV20-1 and J usage is TRBJ2-7; TRBD2 is a possible D gene (6 bases). The CDR3 contains 13 residues. Looked up from germline, CDR1 is DFQATT and CDR2 is SNEGSKA (reference sequence). Between the trimmed V and J ends, which lost 6 bases and 0 bases, there was a span of 12 bases. The CDR3, as DNA: TGCAGTGCCCTCGGAGGGAGCTCCTACGAGCAGTACTTC. Translation: CSALGGSSYEQYF.

This sequence joins TRBV20-1 and TRBJ2-1; 10 bases agree with TRBD2. The germline V gene encodes CDR1 DFQATT and CDR2 SNEGSKA (reference sequence). V gave up 3 bases and J gave up 3 bases; unmatched junction bases: 5. The CDR3 is 15 amino acids. CDR3 amino acids: CSARSWTSGYNEQFF. The CDR3 nucleotides read TGCAGTGCTAGGTCGTGGACTAGCGGCTACAATGAGCAGTTCTTC.